One and the same sample provided the 18 T cell receptor beta chains below, sequenced in a study of Ad26.COV2.S vaccination and SARS-CoV-2 variants. Some clones are missing from TCRdb's copy, which holds only in-frame ones; the method was immunoSEQ multiplex PCR. The sample shows hundreds of thousands of clones, roughly 90% of them seen only once. Noted treatment: roughly 20 received Ad26.COV2.S at low or high dose, single or two shots; 5 received placebo; per-sample allocation not given. Sampling was performed 63 days after the first vaccine or placebo injection. Sequencing used peripheral blood, obtained in a trial of Ad26.COV2.S vaccine versus placebo. The source is a person aged 18-65 years who received the Ad26.COV2.S COVID-19 vaccine or a placebo.

The chain carries TRBV19 and TRBJ2-1; 12 bases map to TRBD2. The CDR3 consists of 15 residues. Trimming at V came to 5 bases and at J to 6 bases, leaving 5 bases not matched to a gene. Germline-derived CDR1 and CDR2 are LNHDA and SQIVND (reference sequence). CDR3 in amino acids: CASSLTSGGPNEQFF. As DNA, the CDR3 is TGTGCCAGTAGTCTTACTAGCGGGGGGCCCAATGAGCAGTTCTTC.

The V gene is TRBV7-6, the J gene TRBJ2-7; 9 bases map to TRBD1. J was trimmed by 0 bases and V by 5 bases; bases with no gene match: 14. Germline V gene sequence: CDR1 SGHVS, CDR2 FNYEAQ. The CDR3 contains 18 residues. CDR3 coding DNA: TGTGCCAGCAGCCTGACAGGGGGTCTACTGACTAACTCCTACGAGCAGTACTTC. This codes for CASSLTGGLLTNSYEQYF. The full variable domain, its missing parts supplied by reference TRBV7-6 and TRBJ2-7, is GAGVSQSPRYKVTKRGQDVALRCDPISGHVSLYWYRQALGQGPEFLTYFNYEAQQDKSGLPNDRFSAERPEGSISTLTIQRTEQRDSAMYRCASSLTGGLLTNSYEQYFGPGTRLTVT.

This sequence joins TRBV4-1 and TRBJ1-1, with D possibly TRBD1 on 5 matching bases. From germline, CDR1 is MGHRA and CDR2 YSYEKL. The CDR3 length is 14 residues. Trimming removed 6 bases from V and 2 bases from J, with 13 bases in between. CDR3 nucleotides: TGCGCCAGCAGTCGTGGGACGGTTAACACTGAAGCTTTCTTT. It is translated as CASSRGTVNTEAFF.

The CDR3 coding sequence is TGTGCCAGCAGTTACTCGGGGGGGTTCGGCTACACCTTC. Residues: CASSYSGGFGYTF. The chain has TRBV6-5 and TRBJ1-2; TRBD1 is a possible D gene (5 bases). Germline CDR1 and CDR2: MNHEY and SVGAGI. The CDR3 extends over 13 amino acids. V lost 0 bases, J lost 8 bases, and 10 bases lay in between.

The CDR3 is CASSQGPSTGGTEAFF. The CDR3 DNA reads as TGTGCCAGCAGCCAAGGCCCCTCTACAGGGGGCACTGAAGCTTTCTTT. The chain joins TRBV14 to TRBJ1-1; the match to TRBD1 covers 8 bases. The CDR3 is 16 amino acids. Trimming at V came to 1 base and at J to 4 bases, leaving 8 bases not matched to a gene. Germline V gives CDR1 SGHDN, CDR2 FVKESK.

The genes are TRBV18 and TRBJ1-2; the match to TRBD1 covers 7 bases. J gave up 4 bases and V 5 bases, and 16 bases lay outside the gene matches. From germline, CDR1 is KGHSH and CDR2 LQKENI. This CDR3 is built from 17 residues. CDR3 sequence reads: CASSSLKSSGTAYGYTF. The CDR3 region has the DNA TGTGCCAGCTCATCACTCAAGTCTTCCGGGACAGCCTATGGCTACACCTTC.

This chain connects TRBV18 to TRBJ2-5; a possible D gene is TRBD2 (5 bases). The CDR3 consists of 15 residues. Trimming removed 2 bases from V and 4 bases from J, with 14 bases in between. CDR1 is KGHSH and CDR2 is LQKENI in the germline V gene. This chain's CDR3 is CASSPNEGRGETQYF. CDR3 nucleotide sequence: TGTGCCAGCTCACCAAACGAGGGCCGGGGAGAGACCCAGTACTTC.

This clone was detected a few times. V gene TRBV19 combines with J gene TRBJ1-1, with D uncertain. V was cut by 7 bases and J by 5 bases, with 14 bases left in between. The CDR3 is 13 residues long. Per germline, CDR1 LNHDA and CDR2 SQIVND (reference sequence). The CDR3 here is CASNPKRVTEAFF. As DNA, the CDR3 is TGTGCCAGTAACCCGAAGCGGGTGACTGAAGCTTTCTTT.

The rearrangement joins TRBV7-2 to TRBJ2-7; D is perhaps TRBD1 (6 bases). Germline V gene lookup returns CDR1 SGHTA and CDR2 FQGNSA. V lost 5 bases, J lost 3 bases, and 8 bases lay in between. The CDR3 runs to 12 residues. Here the CDR3 DNA reads TGTGCCAGCAGCGTACAGGGCTACGAGCAGTACTTC. Translating gives CASSVQGYEQYF.

The J gene is TRBJ1-1, the V gene TRBV15; D not resolved. V lost 3 bases and J lost 11, with 13 bases in between. This CDR3 spans 12 amino acids. Per germline, CDR1 LNHNV and CDR2 YYDKDF (reference sequence). CDR3 region: CATSSRTSRAFF. The DNA for the CDR3 is TGTGCCACCAGCAGCCGGACTTCTAGGGCTTTCTTT.

This rearrangement joins TRBV9 to TRBJ2-3; D not certain. V was cut by 0 bases and J by 5 bases, with 7 bases left in between. The CDR3 is made up of 13 amino acids. Germline CDR1 SGDLS, CDR2 YYNGEE. CDR3 nucleotide sequence: TGTGCCAGCAGCGTAGTCTCCCTAGATACGCAGTATTTT. Its translation: CASSVVSLDTQYF.

V and J are TRBV12-2 and TRBJ1-5; the table's TRBD1 call for D was not verified on the DNA. TRBV12-2 is a listed pseudogene. The length of the CDR3 is 18 residues. CDR3 amino acids: CASRSDLGTGLTRQPQHF. The CDR3 coding sequence is TGTGCAAGTCGCTCTGACCTAGGGACAGGGTTAACGCGGCAGCCCCAGCATTTT.

The chain is built from TRBV6-5 and TRBJ1-2; D possibly corresponds to TRBD1 (6 bases). With 8 bases removed from V and 0 bases from J, the gap between germline ends came to 16 bases. Germline assignment: CDR1 MNHEY and CDR2 SVGAGI. The CDR3 is 15 amino acids. The CDR3 protein is CASLPVGATNYGYTF. CDR3 DNA sequence: TGTGCCAGCCTACCAGTGGGGGCGACTAACTATGGCTACACCTTC.

The chain's CDR3 is CASTLQGTDTQYF. CDR3 coding DNA: TGTGCCAGCACTCTGCAGGGCACAGATACGCAGTATTTT. The rearrangement joins TRBV27 to TRBJ2-3; D gene unclear. V dropped 7 bases and J dropped 1 base, with 9 bases sitting between them. Germline V lookup: CDR1 MNHEY, CDR2 SMNVEV (reference sequence). The CDR3 loop spans 13 amino acids.

The chain is built from TRBV4-3 and TRBJ1-2; D remains ambiguous. V was clipped by 1 base and J by 6 bases, with 15 bases between them. Looked up from germline, CDR1 is LGHNA and CDR2 is YSLEER. The CDR3 covers 15 residues. CDR3 loop: CASSQGFGGVNGYTF. The DNA of the CDR3 is TGCGCCAGCAGCCAAGGCTTCGGTGGGGTAAATGGCTACACCTTC.

In the case of this clone: Other DNA sequences of this sample code for an identical CDR3. The V call is TRBV7-2, the J call TRBJ1-5; D gene uncertain. The CDR3 covers 13 residues. CDR1 is SGHTA and CDR2 is FQGNSA in the germline V gene. Trimming took off 1 base at V and 6 bases at J, with 7 bases between the two ends. Here the CDR3 reads CASSLGEGQPQHF. The CDR3 DNA reads TGTGCCAGCAGCTTAGGCGAGGGTCAGCCCCAGCATTTT.

This clone was seen only a few times. The chain links TRBV27 to TRBJ2-7, with unresolved D. This CDR3 comprises 14 residues. The ends were cut back, 3 bases at V and 3 bases at J, with 12 bases in the middle. CDR1 is MNHEY, CDR2 SMNVEV, per germline (reference sequence). The DNA of the CDR3 is TGTGCCAGCAGTTTGGGGATCGCTGTCTACGAGCAGTACTTC. Encoded protein: CASSLGIAVYEQYF.

The chain is built from TRBV5-4 and TRBJ2-7; 8 bases are a match to TRBD2. Looked up from germline, CDR1 is SGHNT and CDR2 is YYREEE (reference sequence). V lost 4 bases to trimming and J lost 0 bases; unmatched junction nucleotides: 6. This CDR3 is 15 amino acids long. The CDR3 DNA is TGTGCCAGCAGCGGGGGACTAGGGGCCTCCTACGAGCAGTACTTC. It yields the protein CASSGGLGASYEQYF.